The clone carrying this TCR beta chain appeared many times. As for the cDNA, it was generated by 5'RACE with 10-nucleotide random UMIs. TCRdb independently ran MiXCR on the 5' RACE reads; one entry per CDR3 protein. The data contain tens of thousands of distinct CDR3 sequences, around 13% of them seen just once; the ten biggest clones take up 3.5% to 5.5%. This specimen comes from a study of neurological immune-mediated disorders. The CDR3 has 15 amino acids. Trimming left V 6 bases short and J 6 bases short, with 21 bases between. The germline V gene has CDR1 MNHNY and CDR2 SVGAGI (reference sequence). Time point in this sample: longitudinal time-point 1 (baseline).

Specimen: PBMCs. The rearrangement uses TRBV6-6 and TRBJ2-7; possible D gene TRBD1, 6 bases. The sequence derives from a female donor with HTLV-1-associated myelopathy (HAM/TSP). The CDR3 loop is CASSFAQGKPGEQYF. For the CDR3, the DNA is TGTGCCAGCAGCTTTGCCCAGGGGAAACCGGGCGAGCAGTACTTC.